The TCR beta chain described here comes from a study of blood T cell repertoires in COVID-19. At the level of the study: COVID-19 samples collected from the United States, Italy and Spain covered acute and convalescent phases. PBMCs, B-cell-depleted T cells, or T cells provided the cDNA or gDNA that made up the material.

Everyone who took part was roughly 18 to 89 years old, and they came from 24 US areas. The CDR3 spans 17 residues. The germline gives CDR1 SGHRS, CDR2 YFSETQ. The V gene end was trimmed by 4 bases and the J gene end by 1 base; junction bases not matched to a gene: 4. Clones were sequenced by immunoSEQ multiplex PCR, and TCRdb holds only the in-frame ones, with some missing. The sample has 350,000 to 400,000 clones, under 90% seen once. Material for sequencing was PBMCs or T cells enriched from blood (not recorded which). The TCR originated in a woman younger than 45 who had recovered from COVID-19. The chain couples TRBV5-1 to TRBJ2-1; TRBD2 matches at 14 bases. For the CDR3, the DNA is TGCGCCAGCAGCGAGGGACTAGCGGGAGATTCCTACAATGAGCAGTTCTTC. It translates to CASSEGLAGDSYNEQFF.